Listed below are T cell receptor beta chains from one sample, sequenced in a study of PD-1 blockade in classical Hodgkin lymphoma. TCRdb keeps only in-frame clones here, not all; method: immunoSEQ multiplex PCR. The table shows about 97,000 clones, with over 80% occurring only once. Sample: peripheral blood mononuclear cells (PBMCs), taken at baseline. All receptors come from a human donor with classical Hodgkin lymphoma. Both conserved end residues are part of each CDR3. Each record gives: V gene, clone size, CDR3 protein. Where a row states a size, it is once, few, many or the class of an expanded clone; other rows omit it.

V: TRBV7-8; size: .; CDR3: CASSFPVNTEAFF
V: TRBV6-5; size: .; CDR3: CASSYSWQGNEQYF
V: TRBV11-2; size: .; CDR3: CASSSQLAGGPYNEQFF
V: TRBV29-1; size: .; CDR3: CSVALYLAEQFF
V: TRBV18; size: .; CDR3: CASSPVLGGEQYF
V: TRBV5-1; size: .; CDR3: CASSFKDTEAFF
V: TRBV7-9; size: .; CDR3: CASSSGLAGAYEQYF
V: TRBV7-9; size: .; CDR3: CASSITSGSVFYNEQFF
V: TRBV6-5; size: .; CDR3: CASRLAGAGSDTQYF
V: TRBV28; size: .; CDR3: CASSSHRPIGPYNEQFF
V: TRBV6-1; size: .; CDR3: CASSLRADGQFF
V: TRBV28; size: .; CDR3: CASSLSGTDTQYF
V: TRBV7-8; size: .; CDR3: CASSLATESGYTF
V: TRBV6-5; size: .; CDR3: CASSFRVNTEAFF
V: TRBV7-6; size: .; CDR3: CASSFGLAGGYEQYF
V: TRBV10-2; size: .; CDR3: CASNGQGMRVGTDTQYF
V: TRBV18; size: .; CDR3: CASSEGQGQPQHF
V: TRBV7-6; size: .; CDR3: CASSKAPGTRTKNIQYF
V: TRBV12-5; size: .; CDR3: CASGLGLAGNLITDTQYF
V: TRBV13; size: once; CDR3: CASNRRTSGYNEQFF
V: TRBV28; size: .; CDR3: CASSLLGGNQPQHF
V: TRBV15; size: .; CDR3: CATSRDRQTENIQYF
V: TRBV7-9; size: .; CDR3: CASSDSNRVDYGYTF
V: TRBV25-1; size: .; CDR3: CASTDPTGLNTEAFF
V: TRBV29-1; size: .; CDR3: CSVKGSQNYGYTF
V: TRBV28; size: .; CDR3: CASSPASANQETQYF
V: TRBV5-1; size: .; CDR3: CASSLFSPAGETQYF
V: TRBV7-9; size: few; CDR3: CASSPRDATNEKLFF
V: TRBV5-1; size: .; CDR3: CASSWHRTGSSYEQYF
V: TRBV11-1; size: .; CDR3: CASSPRRSYEQYF
V: TRBV30; size: .; CDR3: CAWSVNRGLQPQHF
V: TRBV11-2; size: .; CDR3: CASSWQTRGEQYF
V: TRBV5-6; size: .; CDR3: CASSPGGANRAGSGYTF
V: TRBV10-1; size: many; CDR3: CASSESPITSGSPDEQYF
V: TRBV9; size: .; CDR3: CASSVAGQEATGELFF
V: TRBV2; size: .; CDR3: CASSGGLNTEAFF
V: TRBV4-2; size: .; CDR3: CASSQGSTGGPGNEQFF
V: TRBV15; size: .; CDR3: CATSGGLAGGGPDTQYF
V: TRBV10-3; size: .; CDR3: CATTGADTQYF
V: TRBV5-6; size: .; CDR3: CASSFRRTGSNTGELFF
V: TRBV5-4; size: .; CDR3: CASSFGVGVTQFF
V: TRBV10-3; size: .; CDR3: CAISVGQPSTDTQYF
V: TRBV14; size: .; CDR3: CASSQDSGGRQTQYF
V: TRBV29-1; size: .; CDR3: CSVEDQVNTEAFF
V: TRBV27; size: .; CDR3: CASSLAPRVAGNTIYF
V: TRBV27; size: once; CDR3: CASSTRGPGYGYTF
V: TRBV5-1; size: .; CDR3: CASQTQGSNEQYF
V: TRBV10-3; size: medium-sized; CDR3: CAISSLQGGEQYF